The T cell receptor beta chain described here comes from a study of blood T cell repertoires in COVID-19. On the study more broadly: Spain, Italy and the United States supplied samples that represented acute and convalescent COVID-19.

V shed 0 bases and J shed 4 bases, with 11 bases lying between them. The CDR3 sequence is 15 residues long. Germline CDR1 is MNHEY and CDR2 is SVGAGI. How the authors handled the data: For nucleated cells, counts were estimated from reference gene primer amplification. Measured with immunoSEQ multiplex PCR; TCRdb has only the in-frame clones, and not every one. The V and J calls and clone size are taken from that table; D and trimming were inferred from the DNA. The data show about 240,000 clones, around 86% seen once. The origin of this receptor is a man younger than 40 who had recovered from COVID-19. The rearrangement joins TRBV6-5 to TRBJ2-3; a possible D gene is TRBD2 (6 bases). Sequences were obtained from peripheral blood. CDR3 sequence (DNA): TGTGCCAGCAGTTACTCCCGGGGGAGGTCAGATACGCAGTATTTT. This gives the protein CASSYSRGRSDTQYF.